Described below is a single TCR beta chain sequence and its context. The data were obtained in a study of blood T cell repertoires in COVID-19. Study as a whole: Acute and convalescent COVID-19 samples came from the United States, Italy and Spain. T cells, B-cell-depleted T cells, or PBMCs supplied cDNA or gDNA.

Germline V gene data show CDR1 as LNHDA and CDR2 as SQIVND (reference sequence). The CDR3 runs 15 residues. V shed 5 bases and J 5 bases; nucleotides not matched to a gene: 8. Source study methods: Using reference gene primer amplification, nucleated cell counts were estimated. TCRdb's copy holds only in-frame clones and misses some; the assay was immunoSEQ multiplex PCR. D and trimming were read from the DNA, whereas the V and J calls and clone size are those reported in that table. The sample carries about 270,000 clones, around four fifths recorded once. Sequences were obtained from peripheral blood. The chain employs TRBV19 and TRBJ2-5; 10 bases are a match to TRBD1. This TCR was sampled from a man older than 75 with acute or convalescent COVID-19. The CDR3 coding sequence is TGTGCCAGTAGTGCCCGCGACAGGGGGCCTGAGACCCAGTACTTC. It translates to CASSARDRGPETQYF.